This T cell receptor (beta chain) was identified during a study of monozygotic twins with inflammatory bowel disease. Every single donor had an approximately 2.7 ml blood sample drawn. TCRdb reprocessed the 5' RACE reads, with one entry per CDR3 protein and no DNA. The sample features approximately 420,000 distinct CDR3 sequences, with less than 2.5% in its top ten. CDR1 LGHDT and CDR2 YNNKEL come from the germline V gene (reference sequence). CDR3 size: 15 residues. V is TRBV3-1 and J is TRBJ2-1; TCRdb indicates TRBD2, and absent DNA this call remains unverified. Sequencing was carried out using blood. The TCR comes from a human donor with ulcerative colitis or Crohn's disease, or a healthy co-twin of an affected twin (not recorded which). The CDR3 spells CASSHSGRKGNEQFF.